The 7 T cell receptor beta chains below come from one sample, sequenced in a study of cytotoxic CD8 clonotypes in ibrutinib-treated CLL (dated by TCRdb to about 2021). The library was obtained by the immunoSEQ multiplex PCR assay. The source is immuneACCESS, and TCRdb retained only in-frame sequences with V and J called. Part of the clones is not carried over; for the studies checked, unresolved V genes explain less than half of this, and the remainder is unexplained. This sample gives approximately 74,000 clones in total; 65% to 85% of them show up just once. The ten largest make up around 7.6% of the sample. The time point label corresponds to: progressive disease on ibrutinib. Sequenced here: PBMCs, sampled at disease progression, from a patient treated with ibrutinib. These receptors were taken from a human donor with chronic lymphocytic leukemia.

The chain has TRBV19 and TRBJ1-3; no definite D call. Trimming took off 8 bases at V and 0 bases at J, with 14 bases between the two ends. Germline CDR1 is LNHDA and CDR2 is SQIVND (reference sequence). The CDR3 contains 15 residues. This chain's CDR3 is CASQSSPSSGNTIYF. For the CDR3, the DNA is TGTGCCAGTCAGTCCTCCCCGAGCTCTGGAAACACCATATATTTT.

The J gene is TRBJ2-1, the V gene TRBV5-8; D may correspond to TRBD1 or TRBD2 (5 bases each). Trimming cost V 6 bases and J 7 bases, with 20 bases left between them. This CDR3 comprises 15 residues. The germline V gene encodes CDR1 SGHTS and CDR2 YDEGEE. CDR3 region: CASTLGVSALNEQFF. CDR3 DNA sequence: TGTGCCAGCACCCTGGGGGTTTCCGCCCTAAATGAGCAGTTCTTC.

This chain joins TRBV10-3 and TRBJ2-7; D is ambiguous. The CDR3 is made up of 15 amino acids. Between the trimmed V and J ends, which lost 3 bases and 2 bases, there was a span of 14 bases. In germline, CDR1 is ENHRY, CDR2 SYGVKD. The CDR3 loop is CAISDRSRTPYEQYF. The CDR3 region has the DNA TGTGCCATCAGTGACAGGTCGAGAACCCCCTACGAGCAGTACTTC.

The chain has TRBV21-1 and TRBJ2-5; the table's D call, TRBD2, has no DNA check behind it. TRBV21-1 is designated a pseudogene. This CDR3 contains 20 residues. CDR3 nucleotides: TGTGCCAGCAGCCGCTTCGGAATCCTAGCGGGAGCTGGCCCACAAGAGACCCAGTACTTC. Its translation: CASSRFGILAGAGPQETQYF.

The chain couples TRBV5-4 to TRBJ1-4; maybe TRBD1 (5 bases). Trimming removed 4 bases at V and 8 bases at J, with 15 bases between. Germline CDR1 and CDR2: SGHNT and YYREEE (reference sequence). The CDR3 is 14 residues long. The DNA for the CDR3 is TGTGCCAGCAGCCCTTACAGGACCGGGGAAAAACTGTTTTTT. It encodes CASSPYRTGEKLFF.

This clone has just a few counts. V and J are TRBV19 and TRBJ1-3; D gene ambiguous. V gave up 3 bases and J gave up 0 bases, with 15 bases separating them. The CDR3 spans 17 residues. CDR1 and CDR2 (germline): LNHDA, SQIVND (reference sequence). The CDR3 protein is CASSIAIGRLSGNTIYF. The CDR3 region has the DNA TGTGCCAGTAGTATTGCAATCGGACGGCTCTCTGGAAACACCATATATTTT.

This clone was counted once. The chain links TRBV25-1 to TRBJ1-2, with a possible D match to TRBD1 (5 bases). This CDR3 comprises 14 residues. Germline V CDR1 and CDR2: MGHDK, SYGVNS. V was clipped by 3 bases and J by 2 bases, with 10 bases between them. Written as DNA, the CDR3 is TGTGCCAGCAGTGAGACAGTCCTGAACTATGGCTACACCTTC. It encodes CASSETVLNYGYTF.